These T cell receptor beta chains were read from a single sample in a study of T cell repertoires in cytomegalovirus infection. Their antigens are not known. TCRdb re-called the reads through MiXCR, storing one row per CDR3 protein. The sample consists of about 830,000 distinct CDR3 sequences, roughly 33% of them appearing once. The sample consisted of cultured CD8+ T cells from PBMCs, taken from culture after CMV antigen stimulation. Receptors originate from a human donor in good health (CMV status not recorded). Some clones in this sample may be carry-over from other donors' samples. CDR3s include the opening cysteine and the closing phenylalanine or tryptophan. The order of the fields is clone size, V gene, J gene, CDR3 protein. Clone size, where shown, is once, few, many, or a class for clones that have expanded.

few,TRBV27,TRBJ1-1,CASTTWGANTEAFF
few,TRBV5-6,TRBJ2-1,CASSLYRTGYNEQFF
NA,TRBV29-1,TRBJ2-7,CSVVWTRGYEQYF
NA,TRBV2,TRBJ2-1,CASSGERLGSEEQFF
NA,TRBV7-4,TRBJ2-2,CASSLVSGGNTGELFF
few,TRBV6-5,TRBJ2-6,CASSYPGHGNVLTF
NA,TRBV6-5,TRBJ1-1,CASSYRVLNTEAFF
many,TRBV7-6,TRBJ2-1,CASSVRSVAEMNNEQFF
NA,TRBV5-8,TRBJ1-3,CASSYDGQTMIINSGNTIYF
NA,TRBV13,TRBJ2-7,CASSSTTSGGRSYEQYF
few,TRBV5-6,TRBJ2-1,CASSPDREGPYNEQFF
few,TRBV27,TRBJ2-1,CASTSLAGGQGEQFF
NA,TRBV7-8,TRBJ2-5,CASSPSLWTGGWETQYF
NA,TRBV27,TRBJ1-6,CASTPGVIYNSPLHF
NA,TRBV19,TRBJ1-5,CASSRTSNQPQHF
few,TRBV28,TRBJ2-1,CASSFWTGGQDNEQFF
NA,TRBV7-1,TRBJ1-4,CASSSSPQGRDEKLFF
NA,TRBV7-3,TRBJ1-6,CASSLRVLSLYWRQGNSPLHF
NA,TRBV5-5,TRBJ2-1,CASSLYGEVYNEQFF
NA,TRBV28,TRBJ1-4,CASSLSGGVGEKLFF
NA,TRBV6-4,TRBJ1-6,CASSATSGTANSPLHF
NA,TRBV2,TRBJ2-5,CASGQTGQQETQYF
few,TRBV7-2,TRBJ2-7,CASSLVGGVFLAGAQSYEQYF
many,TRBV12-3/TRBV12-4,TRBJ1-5,CASSPKGSNQPQHF
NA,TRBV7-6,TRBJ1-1,CASSLSLGMNTEAFF
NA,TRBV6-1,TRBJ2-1,CASRNPIGLAGKPTYNEQFF
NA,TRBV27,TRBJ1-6,CASSLRGTGFYNSPLHF
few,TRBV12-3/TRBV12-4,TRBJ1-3,CASSKGTGGNTIYF
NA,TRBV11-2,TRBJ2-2,CASLWGGELFF
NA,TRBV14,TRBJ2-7,CASSQENFASRSYEQYF
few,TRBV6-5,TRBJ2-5,CASSYGPRETQYF
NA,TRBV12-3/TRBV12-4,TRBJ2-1,CASSHLGAGNEQFF
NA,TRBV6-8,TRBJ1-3,CANSYGGSGNTIYF
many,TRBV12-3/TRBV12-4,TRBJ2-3,CASSLVSSSTDTQYF
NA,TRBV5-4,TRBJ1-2,CASSGQAEPTGVYDYTF
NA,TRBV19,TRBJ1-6,CASSTIDRVGDSPLHF
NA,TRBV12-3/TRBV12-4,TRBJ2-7,CASSLPGFVLEQYF
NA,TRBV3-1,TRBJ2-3,CASSQASRGSTDTQYF
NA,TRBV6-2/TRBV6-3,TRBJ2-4,CASNSPTGTGDFIAKNIQYF
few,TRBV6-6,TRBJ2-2,CASTLGRELFF
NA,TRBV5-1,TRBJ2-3,CASSFGYGDTEGDTQYF
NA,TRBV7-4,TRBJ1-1,CASSLDKGTEAFF